This T cell receptor (beta chain) was recorded in a study of neurological immune-mediated disorders. There are many counts of this clonotype. The antigen is undetermined. TCRdb fed the 5' RACE reads into MiXCR, producing one record per CDR3 protein. The sample gives 49,000 or so distinct CDR3 sequences, 16% of which show up once; 3.5% to 4.5% is in the top ten. Study results and limitations: The most TCR clonal expansion was seen in HTLV-1-associated myelopathy, whereas the least was seen in multiple sclerosis, below the level in healthy controls.

The germline V and J ends were trimmed by 1 base and 6 bases, with 19 bases remaining between them. The CDR3 is made up of 17 amino acids. Sequencing input: PBMCs. The V call is TRBV12-3 or TRBV12-4, the J call TRBJ2-4; TRBD2 is a possible D gene (5 bases). The clonotype comes from a man in his sixties in good health. Here the CDR3 DNA reads TGTGCCAGCAGTTTAGGGGCGGGCGGGCGGCGCTTAAACATTCAGTACTTC. Amino acids: CASSLGAGGRRLNIQYF.